The sequence of this T cell receptor beta chain was determined in a study of cytomegalovirus exposure and HLA in healthy donors. 60 Vbeta and 13 Jbeta primers were used in PCR. Method: immunoSEQ multiplex PCR; TCRdb's copy keeps in-frame clones and lacks some. The sample has about 160,000 clones, 76% seen once; the top ten hold around 0.71%. Germline CDR1 is LGHNA and CDR2 is YNFKEQ. Trimming took off 1 base at V and 4 bases at J, with 14 bases between the two ends. The CDR3 contains 17 residues. J is TRBJ2-6 and V is TRBV4-2; D uncertain. The TCR sequence derives from a female donor in good health and CMV-seronegative. The sequenced material came from PBMCs. The CDR3 region has the DNA TGTGCCAGCAGCCAAGGCTGGGTAGCCACGGGGGCCAACGTCCTGACTTTC. It specifies CASSQGWVATGANVLTF.